Included here is one TCR beta chain sequence, with context. Its antigen is unknown. Base qualities are missing; no much larger clone stands one base away. The method was the immunoSEQ multiplex PCR assay. For the multiplex PCR, a mixture combining 60 forward primers for TCR Vbeta segments and 13 reverse primers for TCR Jbeta segments was used. The CDR3 region of rearranged TCR beta genes was amplified from genomic DNA by a multiplex PCR assay. Amplified TCR beta libraries were sequenced as 87-base-pair reads on the Illumina HiSeq System. On the study's bioinformatics: A later analysis counted about 82 million unique TCR beta chains across the 500 to 850 repertoires, and some 12 million of these chains were shared by at least two donors. Raw reads were error-corrected and collapsed into unique sequences by a nearest-neighbor algorithm in which closely related sequences were merged to remove PCR and sequencing errors. To assign V, D and J gene segments, CDR3 sequences were aligned to IMGT reference sequences. For a sequence to be retained, a match of at least six nucleotides was required to both a V gene segment and a J gene segment. A rearrangement counted as productive if the CDR3 had no stop codons and remained in frame with V and J, and every other rearrangement counted as non-productive. CDR3 was defined according to IMGT convention as the region running from the second conserved V-encoded cysteine to the conserved J-encoded phenylalanine. In an earlier analysis of approximately 500 of the donors, sequences lacking an unambiguous match to a single V gene segment were excluded. In an earlier analysis of 587 of the donors, a V segment was called functional when productive rearrangements were above 56.7%, and segregating when the standard deviation between donors exceeded 5%. A statistical classification framework was built for diagnosing cytomegalovirus status from the catalog of TCR beta chain sequences. In a later analysis, TCR nucleotide sequences were compared against IMGT/GENE-DB human TR gene sequences so that V and J genes could be assigned. Using the TCRdist pipeline, a later analysis assigned CDR3 sequences along with most-parsimonious VDJ recombination scenarios. A later analysis defined each TCR beta chain by its CDR3 amino acid sequence plus V-gene family, and excluded reads lacking a unique V-gene family. As a way to deal with suspected cross-contamination and a sequencing artifact, a later analysis dropped 640 or so nucleotide sequences that were highly shared and had low generation probability. In a later analysis, a clonal expansion index for each public chain was calculated from normalized within-repertoire ranks of inferred template counts. Generation probabilities in a later analysis came from a VDJ recombination model fitted to out-of-frame rearrangements, and those results were checked against IGoR. In a later analysis, hypergeometric tests were used to score TCR-TCR, TCR-HLA and TCR-CMV co-occurrence, with a repertoire-size bias correction applied to TCR pairs. In a later analysis, false discovery rates were estimated by permuting HLA or CMV assignments 20 times. In a later analysis, co-occurring TCRs were grouped using DBSCAN, with TCRdist sequence similarity added in when clustering inside HLA-allele-positive subsets. For co-occurrence clustering, repertoires with fewer than 30,000 or more than 120,000 public chains were excluded, along with five or six repertoires with anomalous nucleotide sharing. TCRdb took this table from immuneACCESS and kept in-frame rearrangements with V and J called. Such tables lack part of the clones; where checked against another copy, unresolved V genes explain under half of the gap, and the rest is unexplained. V and J calls and clone size are as listed in that table; D and trimming were resolved from the DNA. This sample comprises about 190,000 clones, roughly four fifths of them detected only once. Of the sample, around 3.3% is held by the ten largest clones.

The entry originates in a study of cytomegalovirus exposure and HLA in healthy donors listed by TCRdb under 2017. With regard to the full study: An earlier analysis of roughly 570 of the donors reported 276 Gb of sequence data and around 120 million unique TCR beta sequences obtained from about 180 million T cells. Donor age, sex, ethnicity and CMV serostatus were collected together with the repertoire data. To predict cytomegalovirus infection status, the study combined high-throughput TCR immunosequencing, statistical association of individual TCRs with disease status, and machine learning. A separate validation cohort of about 110 different subjects was used in addition to the roughly 670-subject first cohort. Typing coverage differed by locus: A, B, C, DRB1 and DQB1 were typed in roughly 629-630 donors, DQA1 in 522, DPA1 in around 580, and DPB1 in 450 to 480. The study profiled the T cell repertoires of 500 to 800 subjects by immunosequencing and related them to cytomegalovirus serostatus. On average, 235,054 unique TCR beta nucleotide sequences were sequenced per donor among about 400 genotyped donors of the cohort, with roughly a sixth of those sequences being non-productive. In an earlier analysis of several hundred of the donors, high-throughput TCR beta sequencing was used to judge whether each TCR beta V gene segment behaved as functional or pseudogenic. Four or five DR-DQ haplotypes were handled as single units for association and clustering because linkage in the cohort was strong. All discovery cohort repertoires had been generated on a single sequencing platform. A later analysis re-analyzed previously published TCR beta repertoires from roughly 600 donors and added high-resolution HLA genotyping to study TCR occurrence patterns. A later genetic analysis used genome-wide SNP genotypes for about 65% of the 666 donors, treating that subset as a discovery cohort. Roughly 310 gigabases of sequencing data and 70 million to 85 million unique TCR sequences were included in an early release covering over 600 HLA-typed donors. In the later analysis, no new phenotypic data were used to find candidate immune exposures; instead, reliance was placed on TCR beta sequences and their occurrence across donors. Class I and class II HLA loci were covered by the typing at four-digit resolution. The study aimed to test whether signatures of past pathogen exposure could be identified by cataloging public T cell receptors. Of the 350 to 450 genotyped donors, approximately 81% were placed in the genetic ancestry cluster associated with self-reported Caucasian donors. The paper's findings and limits, for the study overall: Compared with the approximately 600-donor mean, donors in an Asian-associated ancestry cluster had fewer N-insertions in productive TCRs, according to a later genetic analysis. In a later analysis, HLA-associated TCR beta chains were found to be more clonally expanded and to have lower generation probabilities than equally common non-associated chains. At a false discovery rate of 0.05, a later analysis linked 16,951 TCR beta sequences to specific HLA alleles. When HLA alleles, especially DR and DQ, strongly co-occurred, attributing TCR associations to individual alleles was difficult. This cohort had only TCR beta chains sequenced, and the lack of alpha or paired-chain data limited which features could be detected. Because some donors lacked HLA typing at each locus, the association tests relied only on the typed subset. According to a later analysis, most CMV-associated TCR beta chains appeared to be HLA-restricted, and the HLA associations seemed to be driven largely by CMV exposure. Because the 87-base-pair reads could not distinguish some IMGT-functional V segments, including TRBV6-2 and TRBV6-3, those segments were excluded. A group of highly shared sequence variants was considered likely to be a technical artifact of the sequencing pipeline. In a later genetic analysis, a missense DCLRE1C variant was associated with V-gene and J-gene trimming of TCR beta chains, and the association was replicated in an independent cohort. A further reported finding was that TCR beta sequences accurately predicted the HLA-A and HLA-B alleles for most subjects in the first cohort. Cytomegalovirus status was reported to be diagnosed by the classifier with high specificity and sensitivity in both the original and validation cohorts. The study listed 164 TCR beta chains as associated with cytomegalovirus. In a later analysis, TCR association rates were found to vary across HLA loci, with the most associated TCRs seen for DRB1 alleles and the fewest for HLA-C alleles. The earlier analysis of approximately 590 of the donors excluded about 16 rarely observed V segments, including chromosome 9 orphons, because counts were too low. In vitro tests confirmed that a few of the cytomegalovirus-associated TCR beta chains recognize cytomegalovirus antigens. Across donors, most TCR sequences were observed very rarely, whereas some public TCRs were present in many individuals. Sequencing depth was assumed to be roughly uniform across donors in the presence/absence analyses, though that assumption may not hold. Several of the top co-occurrence clusters appeared to be linked to parvovirus B19, influenza, CMV and Epstein-Barr virus, according to a later analysis. Correlated functional status among segregating V segments might be attributable to linkage disequilibrium, but an unknown experimental factor could not be ruled out. The authors suggested that the approach could potentially be generalized to other disease states and immunological phenotypes. An earlier analysis of roughly 570 of the donors showed that most TCR beta V segments appeared in productive rearrangements either about 90% or about 30% of the time, which broadly matched IMGT annotations. CMV serostatus was the only immune exposure information available for the cohort.

V is pared back by 6 bases and J by 0 bases, with 17 bases lying between the germline termini. From its cysteine to its phenylalanine, the CDR3 spans 16 amino acids. The read is trimmed to its CDR3 DNA, 48 bases read in frame from base 1. As encoded in the germline V gene, CDR1 is MDHEN while CDR2 is SYDVKM. The cohort was made up of about 670 healthy bone marrow donors. At the time of sampling, all cohort members were nominally healthy, though unrecorded immune exposures were likely present. The donor was CMV seropositive and was included in the group of 250 to 350 seropositive cohort members. A peripheral blood sample was collected from each donor, and TCR beta sequencing was performed on peripheral blood mononuclear cells. The Qiagen DNeasy Blood Extraction Kit was used to extract genomic DNA from the blood cell samples.

Specimen: PBMCs. This TCR came from a woman aged 25 to 45 in good health and CMV-seropositive. Recombination joined TRBV28 with TRBJ1-1; the D gene lacks a confident call. The nucleotides read TGTGCCAGCAGCCCCGGGAGTCCCCCTATGAACACTGAAGCTTTCTTT. This gives the protein CASSPGSPPMNTEAFF.